This T cell receptor beta chain was identified during a study of a mutant IDH1 vaccine in newly diagnosed glioma. Overall study context: Averaging around 42 years of age, treated patients were roughly 60% male and roughly 38% female. Earlier treatment was radiotherapy, temozolomide, or both, with most getting both. Findings and limits, study-wide: Of the patients, about 95% had vaccine-induced immune responses.

Regarding this clone: The antigen remains unidentified.

Germline values: CDR1 MRHNA, CDR2 SNTAGT. V lost 4 bases and J 4 bases, leaving 13 bases between the germline ends. This CDR3 has 14 residues. Specified time point: week 47, end of study. In every dose of vaccine, 300 ug of mutant IDH1 20-mer peptide was given alongside topical imiquimod. New WHO grade 3 or 4 IDH1-mutant, ATRX-lost astrocytomas were present in all donors. Sequencing used immunoSEQ multiplex PCR; TCRdb keeps in-frame clones, though not all of them. The data contain fewer than 95,000 clones, 75% to 85% of them singletons. The source material was PBMCs, sampled from a glioma patient whose treatment included an IDH1 peptide vaccine. The chain is built from TRBV6-4 and TRBJ1-1; D might be TRBD1 (5 bases). The clonotype originates from a man between 35 and 55 years old with glioma. For the CDR3, the DNA is TGTGCCAGCAGTGTGGACGGCGGGGGCACTGAAGCTTTCTTT. Protein sequence: CASSVDGGGTEAFF.